These 31 T cell receptor beta chains share one sample of origin, sequenced in a study of Graves' ophthalmopathy and Graves' hyperthyroidism. Amplification of TCR beta CDR3 regions used RNA transcripts. HTBI primers were employed in first-round RT-PCR, then a second-round multiplex PCR followed. MiXCR, applied by TCRdb to the multiplex PCR reads, yields one record per CDR3 protein. The table lists 900,000 to 1,200,000 distinct CDR3 sequences, approximately 35% of them singletons, with around 10% in the top ten. Sequencing was carried out using peripheral blood or thyroid tissue (not recorded which). All receptors derive from an adult man with Graves' hyperthyroidism.

The chain carries TRBV9 and TRBJ1-5; D is uncertain. Germline V gene data show CDR1 as SGDLS and CDR2 as YYNGEE. The CDR3 is 14 amino acids. Between the trimmed V and J ends, which lost 5 bases and 6 bases, there was a span of 15 bases. The CDR3 nucleotides read TGTGCCAGCAGACCACCCTATTTCCGTCAGCCCCAGCATTTT. It codes for CASRPPYFRQPQHF. Combining the CDR3 with reference TRBV9 and TRBJ1-5 gives the whole variable domain DSGVTQTPKHLITATGQRVTLRCSPRSGDLSVYWYQQSLDQGLQFLIQYYNGEERAKGNILERFSAQQFPDLHSELNLSSLELGDSALYFCASRPPYFRQPQHFGDGTRLSIL.

The chain combines TRBV7-6 with TRBJ1-5, with TRBD1 matching over 8 bases. This CDR3 is 13 amino acids long. In germline, CDR1 is SGHVS, CDR2 FNYEAQ. With V trimmed by 7 bases and J by 5 bases, 4 bases remained unmatched. The CDR3 here is CASTDRGDQPQHF. DNA of the CDR3: TGTGCCAGCACCGACAGGGGAGATCAGCCCCAGCATTTT.

This clonotype appeared many times. V usage is TRBV9 and J usage is TRBJ2-7, with 8 bases matching TRBD2. V was pared by 5 bases and J by 3 bases, with 7 bases of the junction left unmatched. The CDR3 contains 14 residues. The germline V gene has CDR1 SGDLS and CDR2 YYNGEE. The CDR3: CASSESGGGYEQYF. CDR3 bases: TGTGCCAGCAGTGAATCGGGAGGGGGCTACGAGCAGTACTTC. The full variable domain, its missing parts supplied by reference TRBV9 and TRBJ2-7, is DSGVTQTPKHLITATGQRVTLRCSPRSGDLSVYWYQQSLDQGLQFLIQYYNGEERAKGNILERFSAQQFPDLHSELNLSSLELGDSALYFCASSESGGGYEQYFGPGTRLTVT.

V gene TRBV29-1 combines with J gene TRBJ1-2; D is ambiguous. The V end was cut by 3 bases, the J end by 5 bases, with 10 bases between. This CDR3 comprises 12 residues. Germline CDR1 SQVTM, CDR2 ANQGSEA. CDR3 coding DNA: TGCAGCGTTGACGGGGAGGAGTATGGCTACACCTTC. This codes for CSVDGEEYGYTF.

This chain uses TRBV28 with TRBJ2-7; no clear D gene. Germline-derived CDR1 and CDR2 are MDHEN and SYDVKM. Trimming removed 6 bases at V and 5 bases at J, with 17 bases between. This CDR3 has 14 amino acids. The CDR3 sequence: CASRRWTPVDEQYF. The DNA of the CDR3 is TGTGCCAGCAGAAGGTGGACGCCAGTAGACGAGCAGTACTTC.

This clonotype was recorded only once. This may be a read error: a much more frequent sequence differs by one nucleotide. The chain is built from TRBV20-1 and TRBJ1-4; D uncertain. The CDR3 is 13 amino acids. The ends were cut back, 4 bases at V and 0 bases at J, with 6 bases in the middle. Germline CDR1 and CDR2: DFQATT and SNEGSKA (reference sequence). The CDR3: CSAIVATNEKLFF. The CDR3 DNA follows: TGCAGTGCTATAGTTGCAACTAATGAAAAACTGTTTTTT.

The rearrangement uses TRBV30 and TRBJ1-6, with D perhaps TRBD1 (5 bases). This CDR3 has 13 residues. Trimming shortened V by 1 base and J by 12 bases, and 13 bases separated the two germline ends. Germline V lookup: CDR1 GTSNPN, CDR2 SVGIG (reference sequence). The CDR3 is CAWSGTPGIPLHF. The CDR3 DNA is TGTGCCTGGAGTGGGACACCGGGAATACCCCTCCACTTT.

This clonotype was counted at least ten times. V is TRBV20-1 and J is TRBJ1-1; TRBD1 is a possible D gene (5 bases). V lost 1 base to trimming and J lost 1 base, with 19 bases between them. Germline V CDR1 and CDR2: DFQATT, SNEGSKA (reference sequence). The CDR3 extends over 17 amino acids. CDR3 DNA: TGCAGTGCTAGAGGCCCGGGACTGACCCGGCCGAACACTGAAGCTTTCTTT. Its protein product is CSARGPGLTRPNTEAFF.

The V call is TRBV6-2 or TRBV6-3, the J call TRBJ2-2, with D possibly matching TRBD1 (6 bases). V was cut by 7 bases and J by 6 bases, with 21 bases left in between. The CDR3 totals 16 residues. The germline V gene has CDR1 MNHEY and CDR2 SVGEGT. The CDR3 here is CASTSYRQDRAGELFF. Here the CDR3 DNA reads TGTGCCAGCACCTCTTACAGACAGGATAGGGCCGGGGAGCTGTTTTTT.

The DNA of the CDR3 is TGTGCCAGCAGCACGTCGACGGCTTATGAAGCTTTCTTT. Its protein product is CASSTSTAYEAFF. The rearrangement uses TRBV7-9 and TRBJ1-1; D ambiguous. V shed 5 bases and J shed 7 bases, with 14 bases lying between them. The CDR3 spans 13 residues. Germline CDR1 SEHNR, CDR2 FQNEAQ (reference sequence). The full variable domain, completed using reference TRBV7-9 and TRBJ1-1, is DTGVSQNPRHKITKRGQNVTFRCDPISEHNRLYWYRQTLGQGPEFLTYFQNEAQLEKSRLLSDRFSAERPKGSFSTLEIQRTEQGDSAMYLCASSTSTAYEAFFGQGTRLTVV.

Concerning this clonotype itself: A clone one base away is much larger, so this may be a read error. The chain employs TRBV29-1 and TRBJ1-1, with a tentative D call TRBD1 (6 bases). Germline-derived CDR1 and CDR2 are SQVTM and ANQGSEA. Trimming pared 7 bases from V and 10 bases from J, leaving 16 bases between. The CDR3 spans 11 residues. This CDR3 is CSAQGKAGAFF. The CDR3 DNA is TGCAGCGCCCAGGGGAAGGCTGGAGCTTTCTTT.

This clonotype came up many times. This chain uses TRBV13 with TRBJ1-2; D not resolved. Looked up from germline, CDR1 is PRHDT and CDR2 is FYEKMQ (reference sequence). The CDR3 spans 12 residues. Trimming stripped 5 bases from V and 4 bases from J, with 8 bases between. The CDR3 region is CASSARGYGYTF. The CDR3 DNA reads TGTGCCAGCAGCGCACGAGGCTATGGCTACACCTTC.

This rearrangement joins TRBV7-3 to TRBJ2-2; TRBD1 might be the D (6 bases). The CDR3 is made up of 16 amino acids. V was pared by 5 bases and J by 8 bases, with 21 bases between. Germline V CDR1 and CDR2: SGHTA, FQGTGA. DNA for the CDR3: TGTGCCAGCAGCCCAGGGCCGGGACAACCTAGGGGGGAGCTGTTTTTT. Its translation: CASSPGPGQPRGELFF.

This clonotype was found many times. The chain links TRBV19 to TRBJ1-2, with 7 bases matching TRBD1. The ends lost 10 bases at V and 2 bases at J; junction bases unmatched: 10. This CDR3 is 14 amino acids long. CDR1 is LNHDA, CDR2 SQIVND, per germline (reference sequence). This CDR3 is CATHKQGPNYGYTF. The DNA for the CDR3 is TGTGCCACTCATAAACAGGGGCCAAACTATGGCTACACCTTC.

This clonotype was recorded at least ten times. The chain has TRBV7-8 and TRBJ2-7, with unresolved D. The germline V gene encodes CDR1 SGHVS and CDR2 FQNEAQ. V was trimmed by 0 bases and J by 3 bases, leaving 6 bases between them. The CDR3 is 13 residues long. DNA for the CDR3: TGTGCCAGCAGCTTAGCTAAAAACTACGAGCAGTACTTC. Translated, it gives CASSLAKNYEQYF.

This clonotype was recorded at least ten times. The rearrangement links TRBV7-9 to TRBJ1-4; 8 nucleotides agree with TRBD1. Losses at the gene ends were 2 bases for V and 5 bases for J; bases not matched to a gene: 1. CDR1 is SEHNR and CDR2 is FQNEAQ in the germline V gene (reference sequence). This CDR3 spans 14 amino acids. CDR3 in DNA: TGTGCCAGCAGCTTAAGGGACAGGAATGAAAAACTGTTTTTT. It codes for CASSLRDRNEKLFF.

This clonotype was recorded at least ten times. The chain recombines TRBV12-3 or TRBV12-4 with TRBJ2-7; D perhaps matches TRBD1 (6 bases). The CDR3 totals 14 residues. Trimming took 5 bases from V and 4 from J, leaving 15 bases between them. CDR3 amino acids: CASSPQNRVYEQYF. The CDR3 DNA is TGTGCCAGCAGTCCCCAAAACAGGGTTTACGAGCAGTACTTC.

The chain couples TRBV29-1 to TRBJ2-7, with 10 bases aligning to TRBD1. Germline V gene sequence: CDR1 SQVTM, CDR2 ANQGSEA. V was pared by 8 bases and J by 5 bases, with 9 bases of the junction left unmatched. This CDR3 has 13 residues. The CDR3 here is CSREGQGYDEQYF. In DNA form, the CDR3 reads TGCAGCCGAGAGGGACAGGGGTATGACGAGCAGTACTTC.

This clonotype was seen ten or more times. The chain recombines TRBV9 with TRBJ1-5, with D uncertain. V lost 4 bases, J lost 5 bases, and 16 bases lay in between. CDR3 length: 15 residues. The germline V gene encodes CDR1 SGDLS and CDR2 YYNGEE. CDR3 nucleotides: TGTGCCAGCAGCAGGGAGGGAGAGGGCTATCAGCCCCAGCATTTT. Translating it yields CASSREGEGYQPQHF.

This chain joins TRBV9 and TRBJ2-7; D may be TRBD1 (6 bases). V lost 0 bases and J 7 bases, leaving 11 bases between the germline ends. CDR3 length equals 13 residues. Germline CDR1 is SGDLS and CDR2 is YYNGEE. The chain's CDR3 is CASSVVWGREQYF. CDR3 in DNA: TGTGCCAGCAGCGTAGTTTGGGGGCGAGAGCAGTACTTC.

This clonotype was seen a few times. This chain connects TRBV12-3 or TRBV12-4 to TRBJ1-5, with D uncertain. V lost 5 bases, J lost 7 bases, and 12 bases lay in between. This CDR3 is built from 13 residues. CDR3 amino acids: CASSLHDIQPQHF. CDR3 nucleotide sequence: TGTGCCAGCAGTCTTCACGACATCCAGCCCCAGCATTTT.

In its sample, this clonotype was seen a few times. The chain carries TRBV15 and TRBJ1-6; D is perhaps TRBD1 (5 bases). Trimming removed 0 bases from V and 6 bases from J, with 9 bases in between. The CDR3 extends over 15 amino acids. Germline V gene data show CDR1 as LNHNV and CDR2 as YYDKDF (reference sequence). The CDR3 nucleotides read TGTGCCACCAGCAGAGACAGGGACCCTAATTCACCCCTCCACTTT. It translates to CATSRDRDPNSPLHF.

This clonotype was seen at least ten times. CDR3 sequence: CATSKFGWGQGAYQPQHF. CDR3 coding DNA: TGTGCCACCAGCAAATTCGGGTGGGGACAGGGGGCCTACCAGCCCCAGCATTTT. J is TRBJ1-5 and V is TRBV15; 12 bases line up with TRBD1. The length of the CDR3 is 18 residues. The V gene end was trimmed by 4 bases and the J gene end by 7 bases; junction bases not matched to a gene: 14. From germline, CDR1 is LNHNV and CDR2 YYDKDF (reference sequence).

In this sample, this clonotype turned up many times. The chain joins TRBV6-5 to TRBJ2-7; tentatively, D is TRBD2 (6 bases). Trimming shortened V by 4 bases and J by 0 bases, and 13 bases separated the two germline ends. Germline V gene sequence: CDR1 MNHEY, CDR2 SVGAGI. There are 15 residues in the CDR3. The CDR3 coding sequence is TGTGCCAGCAGTTGGGGGACTCGAAGCTCCTACGAGCAGTACTTC. Protein: CASSWGTRSSYEQYF.

At least ten counts were recorded for this clonotype. This sequence joins TRBV2 and TRBJ1-1, with D maybe TRBD1 (5 bases). CDR3 length equals 14 residues. The V and J ends lost 6 bases and 0 bases respectively, with 11 bases between them. CDR1 and CDR2 from the germline V gene are SNHLY and FYNNEI. CDR3 region: CASSRRAVNTEAFF. The CDR3 DNA follows: TGTGCCAGCAGCCGCAGGGCGGTGAACACTGAAGCTTTCTTT.

This clonotype was counted between two and nine times. The chain uses TRBV4-2 and TRBJ2-5, with 9 bases matching TRBD1. Germline V CDR1 and CDR2: LGHNA, YNFKEQ. V trimming: 3 bases; J trimming: 0 bases; junction bases outside the gene matches: 5. The CDR3 loop spans 16 amino acids. The CDR3 spells CASSQRGQGHQETQYF. DNA for the CDR3: TGTGCCAGCAGCCAGCGGGGACAGGGCCACCAAGAGACCCAGTACTTC.

Notes on this clonotype: One base away lies a much larger clone, so this may be a sequencing read error. The chain joins TRBV10-3 to TRBJ1-4, with 9 positions matching TRBD1. V lost 4 bases to trimming and J lost 5 bases; unmatched junction nucleotides: 2. Germline V gives CDR1 ENHRY, CDR2 SYGVKD. CDR3 size: 14 residues. DNA for the CDR3: TGTGCCATCAGTGGGACAGGGGAGAATGAAAAACTGTTTTTT. Amino acid sequence: CAISGTGENEKLFF.

This chain connects TRBV20-1 to TRBJ1-1, with TRBD1 matching 7 bases. Germline loops: CDR1 DFQATT, CDR2 SNEGSKA (reference sequence). This CDR3 is 15 amino acids long. Trimming took 2 bases from V and 9 from J; bases not matched to a gene: 15. CDR3 DNA: TGCAGTGCTAGACAGGGGGACACTGAAGGGATGAAAGCTTTCTTT. The encoded protein is CSARQGDTEGMKAFF.

CDR3 in DNA: TGTGCCAGCAGTTACTCGTTTCGGGGACCGACCTACGAGCAGTACTTC. It codes for CASSYSFRGPTYEQYF. V usage is TRBV6-6 and J usage is TRBJ2-7; D tentatively fits TRBD1 or TRBD2 (5 bases each). Trimming took off 0 bases at V and 2 bases at J, with 14 bases between the two ends. CDR1 and CDR2 from the germline V gene are MNHNY and SVGAGI (reference sequence). The CDR3 contains 16 residues.

This clonotype showed up just a few times. The junction and the germline gene differ at one end; a read error may be behind it. V is TRBV11-1 and J is TRBJ2-1; 8 positions agree with TRBD2. The CDR3 is made up of 13 amino acids. Per the germline V gene, CDR1 is SGHAT and CDR2 is FQDESV (reference sequence). Here the CDR3 DNA reads TGTGCCAGCAGCCCGGGACTAGGCAATGGGCAGTTCTTC. Translated: CASSPGLGNGQFF.

The J gene is TRBJ2-5, the V gene TRBV7-2, with D perhaps TRBD1 (6 bases). Trimming took 4 bases from V and 2 from J, leaving 14 bases between them. The CDR3 is 15 residues long. CDR1 and CDR2 from the germline V gene are SGHTA and FQGNSA. The CDR3 DNA is TGTGCCAGCAGCTCCCACAGGGCCCCACAAGAGACCCAGTACTTC. Translated: CASSSHRAPQETQYF.